Each of the 28 T cell receptor beta chains below was sequenced from the same sample in a study of PD-L1 blockade in urothelial cancer. TCRdb's copy holds only in-frame clones and misses some; the assay was immunoSEQ multiplex PCR. The sample contains about 81,000 clones, more than 85% of which appear only once. Sequencing was performed on PBMCs, taken around atezolizumab (anti-PD-L1) treatment. These TCRs come from a man in his sixties with urothelial cancer.

The chain is built from TRBV13 and TRBJ2-5, with D possibly TRBD2 on 5 matching bases. The germline V gene encodes CDR1 PRHDT and CDR2 FYEKMQ (reference sequence). Trimming left V 5 bases short and J 4 bases short, with 14 bases between. The CDR3 contains 14 residues. The CDR3 region is CASSPPGWAETQYF. In nucleotides, the CDR3 is TGTGCCAGCAGCCCTCCGGGGTGGGCAGAGACCCAGTACTTC. The variable domain in full, with the rest retrieved from reference TRBV13 and TRBJ2-5, is AAGVIQSPRHLIKEKRETATLKCYPIPRHDTVYWYQQGPGQDPQFLISFYEKMQSDKGSIPDRFSAQQFSDYHSELNMSSLELGDSALYFCASSPPGWAETQYFGPGTRLLVL.

The gene calls are TRBV30 and TRBJ1-1; D is uncertain. Germline-derived CDR1 and CDR2 are GTSNPN and SVGIG (reference sequence). Trimming removed 1 base from V and 3 bases from J, with 12 bases in between. The CDR3 sequence is 14 residues long. CDR3 sequence reads: CAWSGLIIDTEAFF. The CDR3 region has the DNA TGTGCCTGGAGTGGTTTAATTATCGACACTGAAGCTTTCTTT.

This clone was observed once. CDR3 residues: CAVQAPATGELFF. In DNA form, the CDR3 reads TGTGCTGTCCAGGCTCCCGCTACCGGGGAGCTGTTTTTT. The chain employs TRBV5-4 and TRBJ2-2; D gene ambiguous. CDR3 length equals 13 residues. CDR1 and CDR2 (germline): SGHNT, YYREEE (reference sequence).

This clone was observed a few times. J is TRBJ1-1 and V is TRBV30; 10 bases map to TRBD1. V trimming: 2 bases; J trimming: 11 bases; junction bases outside the gene matches: 8. The CDR3 runs to 13 residues. CDR1 GTSNPN and CDR2 SVGIG come from the germline V gene (reference sequence). CDR3 sequence (DNA): TGTGCCTGGAGTCGGACAGGGGGGACGAGCGCTTTCTTT. Residues: CAWSRTGGTSAFF.

The chain joins TRBV5-6 to TRBJ2-3; TRBD2 matches 10 bases. The CDR3 totals 17 residues. Per the germline V gene, CDR1 is SGHDT and CDR2 is YYEEEE. Trimming at V came to 3 bases and at J to 1 base, leaving 8 bases not matched to a gene. CDR3 amino acids: CASSYGPSGSGTDTQYF. The CDR3 coding sequence is TGTGCCAGCAGCTACGGTCCTAGCGGGAGTGGCACAGATACGCAGTATTTT.

The J gene is TRBJ1-2, the V gene TRBV4-3; TRBD1 matches at 8 bases. CDR1 and CDR2 from the germline V gene are LGHNA and YSLEER. The CDR3 has 14 residues. V lost 4 bases, J lost 4 bases, and 5 bases stayed unmatched. The CDR3 DNA is TGCGCCAGCAGCCCCGGACAGGGAGGCTATGGCTACACCTTC. It translates to CASSPGQGGYGYTF.

The V call is TRBV11-3, the J call TRBJ2-7; D might be TRBD2 (6 bases). This CDR3 comprises 14 residues. Between the trimmed V and J ends, which lost 4 bases and 6 bases, there was a span of 16 bases. CDR1 and CDR2 from the germline V gene are SGHNT and YENEEA. CDR3 region: CASSSEREASEQYF. As DNA, the CDR3 is TGTGCCAGCAGCTCCGAGAGGGAGGCAAGCGAGCAGTACTTC.

The chain is built from TRBV9 and TRBJ2-4; 7 nucleotides align to TRBD2. CDR3 length: 15 amino acids. Trimming took 4 bases from V and 3 from J; bases not matched to a gene: 7. Germline assignment: CDR1 SGDLS and CDR2 YYNGEE. Written as DNA, the CDR3 is TGTGCCAGCAGCCCAGGCTGGGGGGGCAAAAACATTCAGTACTTC. Residues: CASSPGWGGKNIQYF.

This CDR3 reads CASSPTGYQPQHF. The CDR3, as DNA: TGTGCCAGCAGCCCTACAGGATATCAGCCCCAGCATTTT. The chain couples TRBV7-9 to TRBJ1-5, with D maybe TRBD1 (5 bases). The V end lost 5 bases, the J end lost 5 bases, and 10 bases lay between the germline ends. The V gene's germline CDR1 is SEHNR and CDR2 FQNEAQ (reference sequence). CDR3 length equals 13 residues.

This chain joins TRBV10-3 and TRBJ1-1; 10 nucleotides align to TRBD1. Per germline, CDR1 ENHRY and CDR2 SYGVKD. The CDR3 consists of 14 residues. The V segment lost 6 bases and the J segment 4 bases; nucleotides outside the gene matches: 5. The CDR3: CAIRPDRGSTEAFF. In nucleotides, the CDR3 is TGTGCCATCAGACCGGACAGGGGGAGCACTGAAGCTTTCTTT.

This clone has only one observation. The V call is TRBV7-2, the J call TRBJ2-3; TRBD2 is a possible D gene (5 bases). Germline CDR1 and CDR2: SGHTA and FQGNSA. The CDR3 is 16 residues long. V was pared by 5 bases and J by 2 bases, with 17 bases between. The CDR3 here is CASSRAWTFSTDTQYF. DNA for the CDR3: TGTGCCAGCAGCCGGGCTTGGACTTTTTCCACAGATACGCAGTATTTT.

The chain employs TRBV19 and TRBJ2-5; 9 positions agree with TRBD2. Germline-derived CDR1 and CDR2 are LNHDA and SQIVND (reference sequence). The CDR3 runs to 18 residues. With 3 bases clipped from V and 5 bases from J, the junction kept 16 bases outside the gene matches. CDR3 region: CASSIYPAGGRGEETQYF. The CDR3 bases are TGTGCCAGTAGTATTTATCCCGCAGGCGGGAGGGGCGAGGAGACCCAGTACTTC.

The CDR3 sequence: CASSAGGMGNQPQHF. In nucleotides, the CDR3 is TGTGCCAGCAGTGCAGGGGGAATGGGCAATCAGCCCCAGCATTTT. The chain links TRBV2 to TRBJ1-5, with TRBD1 matching over 7 bases. Germline V CDR1 and CDR2: SNHLY, FYNNEI. The CDR3 runs to 15 residues. The junction had 5 bases not matched to a gene; V was cut back by 4 bases and J by 2 bases.

V and J are TRBV5-1 and TRBJ2-2, with D possibly TRBD1 on 6 matching bases. Germline-derived CDR1 and CDR2 are SGHRS and YFSETQ. This CDR3 comprises 14 residues. V lost 0 bases and J lost 5, with 8 bases in between. The DNA of the CDR3 is TGCGCCAGCAGCTTGGAGGGGGATACCGGGGAGCTGTTTTTT. Its protein product is CASSLEGDTGELFF.

V gene TRBV5-1 combines with J gene TRBJ2-4, with TRBD1 identical over 10 bases. Per the germline V gene, CDR1 is SGHRS and CDR2 is YFSETQ. The V gene end was trimmed by 3 bases and the J gene end by 3 bases; junction bases not matched to a gene: 3. The CDR3 runs to 15 residues. CDR3 residues: CASSWGTGDKNIQYF. CDR3 coding DNA: TGCGCCAGCAGCTGGGGGACAGGGGACAAAAACATTCAGTACTTC. Variable domain in full (rest from reference TRBV5-1 and TRBJ2-4): KAGVTQTPRYLIKTRGQQVTLSCSPISGHRSVSWYQQTPGQGLQFLFEYFSETQRNKGNFPGRFSGRQFSNSRSEMNVSTLELGDSALYLCASSWGTGDKNIQYFGAGTRLSVL.

The chain combines TRBV2 with TRBJ2-5; possible D gene TRBD2, 5 bases. Per the germline V gene, CDR1 is SNHLY and CDR2 is FYNNEI. The CDR3 spans 12 residues. V was trimmed by 3 bases and J by 5 bases, leaving 7 bases between them. The CDR3 bases are TGTGCCAGCAGTGAGAGGGCGGAGACCCAGTACTTC. Protein: CASSERAETQYF.

The chain combines TRBV9 with TRBJ2-3; 14 bases fit TRBD2. This CDR3 region has 16 residues. The germline gives CDR1 SGDLS, CDR2 YYNGEE. After removal of 4 bases from V and 4 bases from J, the junction contained 5 bases not matched to a gene. CDR3 nucleotides: TGTGCCAGCAGCTCGGGACTAGCGGGAGAGGCAGATACGCAGTATTTT. Protein: CASSSGLAGEADTQYF.

J is TRBJ2-2 and V is TRBV10-3; TRBD2 matches at 8 bases. This CDR3 has 15 amino acids. Germline V gives CDR1 ENHRY, CDR2 SYGVKD. V dropped 4 bases and J dropped 3; count of bases not matched to a gene: 4. CDR3 in DNA: TGTGCCATCAGTGGTTCGGGAGGGGACACCGGGGAGCTGTTTTTT. This encodes CAISGSGGDTGELFF.

The chain couples TRBV15 to TRBJ2-1; 12 positions agree with TRBD2. This CDR3 spans 17 amino acids. The germline V gene has CDR1 LNHNV and CDR2 YYDKDF (reference sequence). V was clipped by 0 bases and J by 9 bases; unmatched bases: 9. The CDR3 loop is CATSRDTATSGSFEQFF. CDR3 coding DNA: TGTGCCACCAGCAGAGATACGGCGACTAGCGGGAGTTTTGAGCAGTTCTTC.

V gene TRBV28 combines with J gene TRBJ1-5; tentatively, D is TRBD1 (6 bases). This CDR3 is built from 12 residues. In germline, CDR1 is MDHEN, CDR2 SYDVKM. V was pared by 6 bases and J by 7 bases, with 10 bases between. The CDR3: CASRSGGQPQHF. Written as DNA, the CDR3 is TGTGCCAGCAGGAGTGGGGGCCAGCCCCAGCATTTT.

The chain combines TRBV7-2 with TRBJ2-7; tentatively, D is TRBD2 (6 bases). The V end lost 4 bases, the J end lost 3 bases, and 16 bases lay between the germline ends. The CDR3 length is 15 residues. Germline V gene data show CDR1 as SGHTA and CDR2 as FQGNSA. The DNA for the CDR3 is TGTGCCAGCAGCTCCCCAGCGGGTGTATTCTACGAGCAGTACTTC. Encoded protein: CASSSPAGVFYEQYF.

This chain connects TRBV14 to TRBJ1-1; 8 bases match TRBD1. The J segment lost 4 bases and the V segment lost 2 bases, leaving 6 bases of the junction unmatched. The CDR3 totals 15 residues. CDR1 and CDR2 (germline): SGHDN, FVKESK. CDR3 in amino acids: CASSQQGALGTEAFF. The CDR3 DNA reads TGTGCCAGCAGCCAACAGGGGGCTTTAGGCACTGAAGCTTTCTTT.

This chain uses TRBV5-6 with TRBJ2-5; unclear D gene. CDR3 length: 15 residues. Germline V lookup: CDR1 SGHDT, CDR2 YYEEEE. The ends were cut back, 3 bases at V and 5 bases at J, with 17 bases in the middle. CDR3 sequence: CASSSLGAPGETQYF. For the CDR3, the DNA is TGTGCCAGCAGCTCGCTAGGAGCCCCGGGTGAGACCCAGTACTTC.

The genes are TRBV7-2 and TRBJ1-4; 7 nucleotides agree with TRBD1. Germline V gene data show CDR1 as SGHTA and CDR2 as FQGNSA. CDR3 length: 14 amino acids. Unmatched junction bases numbered 8, after V lost 9 bases and J lost 4 bases. The CDR3, as DNA: TGTGCCAGTGGGCCCCGGGACAGTAATGAAAAACTGTTTTTT. This codes for CASGPRDSNEKLFF.

The gene calls are TRBV5-4 and TRBJ2-5, with a tentative D call TRBD2 (7 bases). Germline lookup yields CDR1 SGHNT and CDR2 YYREEE (reference sequence). The CDR3 spans 15 residues. With 2 bases removed from V and 2 bases from J, the gap between germline ends came to 13 bases. CDR3 protein: CASSFKGGSQETQYF. In DNA, the CDR3 is TGTGCCAGCAGCTTTAAGGGGGGGTCGCAAGAGACCCAGTACTTC.

V usage is TRBV7-2 and J usage is TRBJ2-7; TRBD2 aligns across 10 bases. Germline lookup yields CDR1 SGHTA and CDR2 FQGNSA. There are 16 residues in the CDR3. The V segment lost 5 bases and the J segment 5 bases; nucleotides outside the gene matches: 12. CDR3 protein: CASSPAPGTSAHEQYF. For the CDR3, the DNA is TGTGCCAGCAGCCCCGCCCCTGGGACTAGCGCCCACGAGCAGTACTTC. The variable domain in full, completed from reference TRBV7-2 and TRBJ2-7, reads GAGVSQSPSNKVTEKGKDVELRCDPISGHTALYWYRQSLGQGLEFLIYFQGNSAPDKSGLPSDRFSAERTGGSVSTLTIQRTQQEDSAVYLCASSPAPGTSAHEQYFGPGTRLTVT.

The chain joins TRBV4-1 to TRBJ1-2, with 7 bases aligning to TRBD1. Germline V CDR1 and CDR2: MGHRA, YSYEKL. The CDR3 is 15 residues long. V gave up 4 bases and J gave up 3 bases; unmatched junction bases: 8. In DNA form, the CDR3 reads TGCGCCAGCAGCCTCAAGACAGGGTTCGACTATGGCTACACCTTC. Protein sequence: CASSLKTGFDYGYTF.

The sample holds one count of this clone. V and J are TRBV27 and TRBJ2-2; tentative D call: TRBD2 (6 bases). The germline V gene has CDR1 MNHEY and CDR2 SMNVEV (reference sequence). The length of the CDR3 is 15 residues. V shed 0 bases and J shed 13 bases, with 18 bases lying between them. The CDR3 region has the DNA TGTGCCAGCAGTTTATCGGGTCCGGGGGTCCCTGGGCTGTTTTTT. Translating gives CASSLSGPGVPGLFF.